The 29 T cell receptor beta chains below all came from one sample that was sequenced in a study of T cell repertoires in cytomegalovirus infection. TCRdb ran MiXCR on the reads and lists one entry per CDR3 protein. The sample holds about 69,000 distinct CDR3 sequences, approximately 30% seen once. No antigen is known for these receptors. The specimen comprised CD8+ T cells from cultured PBMCs, sampled from culture after CMV antigen stimulation. These receptors were obtained from a human donor in good health (CMV status not recorded). Some clones in this sample may be carry-over from other donors' samples.

The rearrangement links TRBV4-1 to TRBJ2-7; TRBD2 matches 7 bases. The CDR3 length is 19 residues. Losses at the gene ends were 0 bases for V and 3 bases for J; bases not matched to a gene: 17. CDR1 is MGHRA, CDR2 YSYEKL, per germline. The CDR3 DNA reads TGCGCCAGCAGCCAAGATGGGGGGGAGGGTGGAGACCCTTTCTACGAGCAGTACTTC. Its protein is CASSQDGGEGGDPFYEQYF.

The chain joins TRBV3-1 to TRBJ2-2, with a weak D call TRBD1 (6 bases). Trimming took 0 bases from V and 5 from J, leaving 7 bases between them. This CDR3 has 14 amino acids. Germline values: CDR1 LGHDT, CDR2 YNNKEL (reference sequence). The CDR3 DNA is TGTGCCAGCAGCCAAGACAGGGGAACCGGGGAGCTGTTTTTT. Its translation is CASSQDRGTGELFF.

The V and J genes are TRBV19 and TRBJ2-1, with 14 bases fitting TRBD2. The CDR3 consists of 16 residues. V lost 3 bases, J lost 7 bases, and 5 bases stayed unmatched. From germline, CDR1 is LNHDA and CDR2 SQIVND (reference sequence). CDR3: CASSIRLAGGRNEQFF. The CDR3 region has the DNA TGTGCCAGTAGTATTCGACTAGCGGGGGGGCGGAATGAGCAGTTCTTC.

In its sample, this clonotype was seen a few times. This CDR3 is CASSLRDTQETQYF. The CDR3 DNA sequence: TGTGCCAGCAGCCTCCGGGACACACAAGAGACCCAGTACTTC. The chain combines TRBV7-9 with TRBJ2-5; D may be TRBD1 (6 bases). Germline-derived CDR1 and CDR2 are SEHNR and FQNEAQ (reference sequence). Between the trimmed V and J ends, which lost 5 bases and 2 bases, there was a span of 12 bases. The CDR3 sequence is 14 residues long.

V and J are TRBV19 and TRBJ2-7; D is uncertain. CDR1 and CDR2 (germline): LNHDA, SQIVND (reference sequence). V lost 2 bases and J lost 2, with 10 bases in between. CDR3 length: 14 residues. CDR3 loop: CASSISGSAYEQYF. CDR3 bases: TGTGCCAGTAGTATATCGGGCAGTGCCTACGAGCAGTACTTC.

This clonotype was observed a handful of times. The chain links TRBV19 to TRBJ1-5, with TRBD1 matching 9 bases. J was trimmed by 6 bases and V by 2 bases; bases with no gene match: 5. Germline V gene lookup returns CDR1 LNHDA and CDR2 SQIVND (reference sequence). The CDR3 is made up of 15 amino acids. CDR3 residues: CASSISGQGGQPQHF. As DNA, the CDR3 is TGTGCCAGTAGTATATCGGGACAGGGTGGTCAGCCCCAGCATTTT.

This clonotype was observed many times. The chain carries TRBV2 and TRBJ2-3; the match to TRBD1 covers 9 bases. The germline V gene encodes CDR1 SNHLY and CDR2 FYNNEI. The V segment lost 10 bases and the J segment 4 bases; nucleotides outside the gene matches: 9. The CDR3 is 14 residues long. CDR3 DNA sequence: TGTGCCACCAGACCGGGACAGGGATCAGATACGCAGTATTTT. Its protein is CATRPGQGSDTQYF. Complete variable domain (other parts from reference TRBV2 and TRBJ2-3): EPEVTQTPSHQVTQMGQEVILRCVPISNHLYFYWYRQILGQKVEFLVSFYNNEISEKSEIFDDQFSVERPDGSNFTLKIRSTKLEDSAMYFCATRPGQGSDTQYFGPGTRLTVL.

The rearrangement uses TRBV7-9 and TRBJ2-1; 8 bases match TRBD1. Looked up from germline, CDR1 is SEHNR and CDR2 is FQNEAQ (reference sequence). The length of the CDR3 is 12 residues. V was pared by 4 bases and J by 13 bases, with 6 bases of the junction left unmatched. The CDR3 loop is CASSYQGAFQFF. The CDR3 nucleotides are TGTGCCAGCAGCTACCAGGGGGCCTTTCAGTTCTTC.

The chain recombines TRBV11-1 with TRBJ1-4, with 8 bases aligning to TRBD1. The V gene end was trimmed by 5 bases and the J gene end by 8 bases; junction bases not matched to a gene: 7. Germline values: CDR1 SGHAT, CDR2 FQDESV (reference sequence). The CDR3 extends over 14 amino acids. Here the CDR3 DNA reads TGTGCCAGCAGCCGGGACAGGATGCCCGAAAAACTGTTTTTT. It codes for CASSRDRMPEKLFF.

The chain has TRBV19 and TRBJ1-2, with D hard to call. Germline V lookup: CDR1 LNHDA, CDR2 SQIVND (reference sequence). V lost 7 bases to trimming and J lost 8 bases, with 17 bases between them. The CDR3 spans 13 residues. In DNA, the CDR3 is TGTGCCAGTACCGCGGGGTGGAGGGAAGGCTACACCTTC. It codes for CASTAGWREGYTF.

The genes are TRBV9 and TRBJ2-5; D call uncertain. This CDR3 has 14 residues. CDR1 is SGDLS, CDR2 YYNGEE, per germline. Deletions cut 0 bases from V and 4 bases from J, with 10 bases between. CDR3 nucleotide sequence: TGTGCCAGCAGCGTAGACACGGTGGGAGAGACCCAGTACTTC. It yields the protein CASSVDTVGETQYF.

The chain has TRBV7-9 and TRBJ2-6; D is undetermined. CDR1 is SEHNR and CDR2 is FQNEAQ in the germline V gene (reference sequence). The CDR3 has 13 residues. V was pared by 5 bases and J by 2 bases, with 4 bases between. The CDR3 loop reads CASSRPGANVLTF. CDR3 DNA: TGTGCCAGCAGCCGCCCTGGGGCCAACGTCCTGACTTTC.

V usage is TRBV19 and J usage is TRBJ2-1; TRBD2 matches at 7 bases. V trimming: 3 bases; J trimming: 9 bases; junction bases outside the gene matches: 8. In germline, CDR1 is LNHDA, CDR2 SQIVND (reference sequence). The CDR3 sequence is 14 residues long. CDR3 sequence reads: CASSMGLGEGEQFF. The DNA of the CDR3 is TGTGCCAGTAGTATGGGTTTGGGGGAGGGTGAGCAGTTCTTC.

In this sample, this clonotype turned up many times. This chain joins TRBV11-2 and TRBJ2-4; D call uncertain. CDR1 SGHAT and CDR2 FQNNGV come from the germline V gene. The CDR3 is made up of 14 amino acids. Trimming removed 5 bases from V and 0 bases from J, with 8 bases in between. As DNA, the CDR3 is TGTGCCAGCAGCCCGGATCTAGCCAAAAACATTCAGTACTTC. Translation: CASSPDLAKNIQYF.

The chain combines TRBV7-8 with TRBJ2-3; unclear D gene. Looked up from germline, CDR1 is SGHVS and CDR2 is FQNEAQ. The V end was cut by 5 bases, the J end by 2 bases, with 14 bases between. This CDR3 has 15 residues. Written as DNA, the CDR3 is TGTGCCAGCAGCCCCGGCACAGCTTACACAGATACGCAGTATTTT. Translating it yields CASSPGTAYTDTQYF.

Ten or more counts support this clonotype. This sequence joins TRBV7-2 and TRBJ1-6; D unclear. The V gene lost 1 base and the J gene lost 5 bases, with 9 bases spanning the gap. The CDR3 is 15 amino acids. Germline CDR1 and CDR2: SGHTA and FQGNSA. CDR3 sequence: CASSLGPGDNSPLHF. The CDR3 nucleotides are TGTGCCAGCAGCTTAGGACCAGGCGATAATTCACCCCTCCACTTT.

Comments on this clonotype: A much larger clonotype is one base distant, so this may be a read error. The chain recombines TRBV20-1 with TRBJ1-1; TRBD1 is a possible D gene (5 bases). The CDR3 has 13 residues. Germline CDR1 DFQATT, CDR2 SNEGSKA (reference sequence). CDR3 region: CSARHQGEIEALF. The CDR3 DNA reads as TGCAGTGCTAGACACCAGGGCGAGATTGAAGCTTTATTT.

This chain joins TRBV27 and TRBJ1-1; tentatively, D is TRBD1 (5 bases). The CDR3 has 13 residues. Looked up from germline, CDR1 is MNHEY and CDR2 is SMNVEV (reference sequence). The V and J ends lost 2 bases and 8 bases respectively, with 12 bases between them. The CDR3 region is CASSLVQAREAFF. CDR3 in DNA: TGTGCCAGCAGTTTAGTACAGGCGAGGGAAGCTTTCTTT.

This chain uses TRBV28 with TRBJ1-5, with D hard to call. The CDR3 has 17 amino acids. CDR1 MDHEN and CDR2 SYDVKM come from the germline V gene. The V end lost 6 bases, the J end lost 2 bases, and 20 bases lay between the germline ends. Here the CDR3 DNA reads TGTGCCAGCAGCCCCTCCGGAAGGGTACATGGCAATCAGCCCCAGCATTTT. It codes for CASSPSGRVHGNQPQHF.

This clonotype was recorded a few times. The V call is TRBV28, the J call TRBJ1-6; tentative D call: TRBD1 (5 bases). The CDR3 is 19 amino acids. V lost 7 bases to trimming and J lost 0 bases, with 22 bases between them. CDR1 MDHEN and CDR2 SYDVKM come from the germline V gene. The DNA of the CDR3 is TGTGCCAGCAACCCGGGACGAGGTTACTTCAGCTCCTATAATTCACCCCTCCACTTT. Its protein product is CASNPGRGYFSSYNSPLHF.

This clonotype rates as medium-sized. The chain uses TRBV6-2 or TRBV6-3 and TRBJ2-1; tentatively, D is TRBD2 (6 bases). The CDR3 contains 15 residues. V shed 6 bases and J shed 9 bases, with 21 bases lying between them. The V gene's germline CDR1 is MNHEY and CDR2 SVGEGT. CDR3 region: CASRSPVRLESEQFF. The CDR3 nucleotides read TGTGCCAGCAGGAGCCCCGTGAGACTAGAGAGTGAGCAGTTCTTC.

This clonotype showed up many times. CDR3 sequence reads: CASSQEGDQPQHF. In nucleotides, the CDR3 is TGCGCCAGCAGCCAGGAGGGTGATCAGCCCCAGCATTTT. V usage is TRBV5-1 and J usage is TRBJ1-5; D is uncertain. CDR3 length: 13 residues. The V gene lost 4 bases and the J gene lost 5 bases, with 10 bases spanning the gap. Germline CDR1 SGHRS, CDR2 YFSETQ. Full variable domain (remainder filled in from reference TRBV5-1 and TRBJ1-5): KAGVTQTPRYLIKTRGQQVTLSCSPISGHRSVSWYQQTPGQGLQFLFEYFSETQRNKGNFPGRFSGRQFSNSRSEMNVSTLELGDSALYLCASSQEGDQPQHFGDGTRLSIL.

This clonotype appeared many times. The chain employs TRBV6-2 or TRBV6-3 and TRBJ2-1, with 7 bases lining up with TRBD1. In germline, CDR1 is MNHEY, CDR2 SVGEGT. Germline trimming cut 2 bases from V and 7 bases from J; bases unmatched to any gene: 8. The CDR3 has 15 residues. The CDR3 is CASSYGQADGNEQFF. In DNA form, the CDR3 reads TGTGCCAGCAGTTACGGACAGGCTGACGGGAATGAGCAGTTCTTC.

There are a few counts of this clonotype. This chain uses TRBV27 with TRBJ1-5, with 9 positions matching TRBD1. Per germline, CDR1 MNHEY and CDR2 SMNVEV (reference sequence). V was clipped by 5 bases and J by 4 bases; unmatched bases: 9. The CDR3 totals 16 residues. The CDR3 DNA is TGTGCCAGCAGTCTTTACGGGACAGGGAAGAATCAGCCCCAGCATTTT. Its translation: CASSLYGTGKNQPQHF.

V gene TRBV27 combines with J gene TRBJ1-2, with 8 bases matching TRBD1. Trimming took 5 bases from V and 8 from J; bases not matched to a gene: 10. Germline V gene data show CDR1 as MNHEY and CDR2 as SMNVEV (reference sequence). The CDR3 contains 14 residues. As DNA, the CDR3 is TGTGCCAGCAGTAATACCAGGGGGCGCAAGGGCTACACCTTC. It codes for CASSNTRGRKGYTF.

The CDR3 DNA is TGTGCCAGTAAGACAGTTGGGGGTTCACCCCTCCACTTT. Its translation is CASKTVGGSPLHF. The rearrangement uses TRBV28 and TRBJ1-6, with D possibly matching TRBD1 (5 bases). Germline-derived CDR1 and CDR2 are MDHEN and SYDVKM. The V end lost 9 bases, the J end lost 9 bases, and 15 bases lay between the germline ends. This CDR3 has 13 amino acids.

This clonotype was picked up many times. This chain uses TRBV6-1 with TRBJ2-2; D remains unclear. Germline V lookup: CDR1 MNHNS, CDR2 SASEGT. This CDR3 comprises 15 residues. Trimming left V 4 bases short and J 2 bases short, with 11 bases between. The CDR3 protein is CASSVVAFNTGELFF. As DNA, the CDR3 is TGTGCCAGCAGTGTGGTGGCGTTCAACACCGGGGAGCTGTTTTTT.

In this sample, this clonotype turned up many times. The V and J genes are TRBV19 and TRBJ2-3; 9 bases line up with TRBD2. Germline CDR1 is LNHDA and CDR2 is SQIVND (reference sequence). Trimming took 3 bases from V and 2 from J; bases not matched to a gene: 6. This CDR3 spans 16 amino acids. The CDR3 loop is CASSIGVAGVTDTQYF. The CDR3 region has the DNA TGTGCCAGTAGTATCGGGGTAGCGGGGGTCACAGATACGCAGTATTTT.

The CDR3 sequence is CASSKDSSSGYTF. CDR3 bases: TGTGCCAGCAGCAAGGACAGTTCGTCCGGCTACACCTTC. The chain employs TRBV11-1 and TRBJ1-2; possibly TRBD1 for D (6 bases). The germline V gene has CDR1 SGHAT and CDR2 FQDESV (reference sequence). Trimming left V 5 bases short and J 8 bases short, with 15 bases between. The CDR3 covers 13 residues.